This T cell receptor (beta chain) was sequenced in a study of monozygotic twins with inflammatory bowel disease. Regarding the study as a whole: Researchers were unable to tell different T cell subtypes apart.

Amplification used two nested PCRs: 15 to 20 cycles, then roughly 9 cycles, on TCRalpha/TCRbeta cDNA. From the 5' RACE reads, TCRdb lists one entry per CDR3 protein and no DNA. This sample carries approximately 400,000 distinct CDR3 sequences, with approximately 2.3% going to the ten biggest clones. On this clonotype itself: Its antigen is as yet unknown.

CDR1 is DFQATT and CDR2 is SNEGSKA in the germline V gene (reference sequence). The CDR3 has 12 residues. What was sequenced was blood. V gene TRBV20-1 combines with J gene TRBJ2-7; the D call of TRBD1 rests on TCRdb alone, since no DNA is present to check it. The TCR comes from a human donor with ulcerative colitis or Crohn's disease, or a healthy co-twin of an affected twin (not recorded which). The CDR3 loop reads CSAGDRSYEQYF.